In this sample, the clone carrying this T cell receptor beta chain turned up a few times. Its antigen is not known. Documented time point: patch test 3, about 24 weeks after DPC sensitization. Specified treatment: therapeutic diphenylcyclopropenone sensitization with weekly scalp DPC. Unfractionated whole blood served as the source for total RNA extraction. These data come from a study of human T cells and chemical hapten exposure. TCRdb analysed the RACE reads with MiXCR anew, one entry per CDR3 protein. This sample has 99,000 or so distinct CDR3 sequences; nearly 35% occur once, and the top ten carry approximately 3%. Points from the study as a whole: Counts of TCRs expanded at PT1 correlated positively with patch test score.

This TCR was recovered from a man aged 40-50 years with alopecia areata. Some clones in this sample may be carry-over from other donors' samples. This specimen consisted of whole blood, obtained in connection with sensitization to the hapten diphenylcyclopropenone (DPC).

CDR3: CATSETSGSRETQYF. The CDR3 DNA reads as TGTGCCACCAGTGAAACTAGCGGGAGTAGAGAGACCCAGTACTTC. The V gene is TRBV24-1, the J gene TRBJ2-5; 11 nucleotides align to TRBD2. J was trimmed by 4 bases and V by 4 bases; bases with no gene match: 4. CDR1 is KGHDR, CDR2 SFDVKD, per germline. The CDR3 is made up of 15 amino acids.